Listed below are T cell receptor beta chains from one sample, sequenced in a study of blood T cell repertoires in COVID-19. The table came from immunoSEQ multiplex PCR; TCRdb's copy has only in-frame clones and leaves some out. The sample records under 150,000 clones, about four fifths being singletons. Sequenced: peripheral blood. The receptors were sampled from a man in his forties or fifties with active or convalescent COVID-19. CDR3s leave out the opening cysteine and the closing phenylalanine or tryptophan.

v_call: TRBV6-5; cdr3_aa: ASSYSPSGGTGELF
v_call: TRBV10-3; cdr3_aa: ASGGRETQY
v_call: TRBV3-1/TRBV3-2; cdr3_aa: ASSPSGQGSVQY
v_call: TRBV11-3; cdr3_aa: ASSSRGQSSTDTQY
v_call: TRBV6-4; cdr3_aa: ASSDQGLDTDTQY
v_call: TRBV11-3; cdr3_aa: ASSAPPQRGGDTQY
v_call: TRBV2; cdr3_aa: ASSSGQFGGELF
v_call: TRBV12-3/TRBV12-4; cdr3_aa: ASRQGFNQPQH
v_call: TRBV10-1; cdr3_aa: ASSESGLGRKNPYEQY
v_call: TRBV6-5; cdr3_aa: ASTQQGNQPQH
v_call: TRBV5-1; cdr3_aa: ASSSHPGVMTKNIQY
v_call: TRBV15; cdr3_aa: ATSPRGAGAGEKLF
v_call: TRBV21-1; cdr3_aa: ASIKGEGNTGELF
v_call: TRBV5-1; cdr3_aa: ASSEQGYNSPLH
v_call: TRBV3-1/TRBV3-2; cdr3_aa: ASSQDFRGREQY
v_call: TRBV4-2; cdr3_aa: ASSQADREDTEAF
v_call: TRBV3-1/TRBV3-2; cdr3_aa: ASSQPSGGRETQY
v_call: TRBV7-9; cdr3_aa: ASSTWSGYNSPLH
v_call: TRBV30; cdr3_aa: ARGQSTEAF
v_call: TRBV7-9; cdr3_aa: ASSLAIQGNRPSPLH
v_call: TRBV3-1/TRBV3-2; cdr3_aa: ASRRQGGNEQY
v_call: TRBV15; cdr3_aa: ATSRDGQGGSPLH
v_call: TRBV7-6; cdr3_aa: ASRVAPGQGAFEQF
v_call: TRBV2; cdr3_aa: ASLGQGGTEAF
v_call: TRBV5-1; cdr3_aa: ASTLADTQY
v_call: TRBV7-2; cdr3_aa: ASSTPDRGEQY
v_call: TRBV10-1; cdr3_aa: ASSAGGSADTQY
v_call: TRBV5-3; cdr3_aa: ARTAGLAGGETQY
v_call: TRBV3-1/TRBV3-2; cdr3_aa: ASSRLVGEQF
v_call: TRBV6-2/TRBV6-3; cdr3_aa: ASSRMLLAGDGTQY
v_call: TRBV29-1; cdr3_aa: SVGAGGKTQY
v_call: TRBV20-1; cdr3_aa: SASRQREAF
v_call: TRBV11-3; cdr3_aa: ASSPGGLQETQY
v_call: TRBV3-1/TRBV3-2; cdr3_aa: ASSQESSFPTEQY
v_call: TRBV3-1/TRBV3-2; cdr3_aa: ASSQEIFLAGGPDTQY
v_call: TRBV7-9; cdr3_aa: ASSLARGRSTDTQY
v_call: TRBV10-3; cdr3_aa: AIRASYEQY
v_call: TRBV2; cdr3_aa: ASRRGQGMGGYT
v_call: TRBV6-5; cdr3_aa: ASRTGATNEKLF
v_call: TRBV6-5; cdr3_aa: ASSYSDHDGNYGYT
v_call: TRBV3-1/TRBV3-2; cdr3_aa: ASSQYAATHSGNTIY
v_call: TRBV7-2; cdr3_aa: ASSLATGQGYEQY
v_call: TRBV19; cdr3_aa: ASSPLERTGADTQY
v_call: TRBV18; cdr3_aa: ASSPSREVEQY
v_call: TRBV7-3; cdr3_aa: ASSPDRGGPAF
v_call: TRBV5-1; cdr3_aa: ASSSRTSGGYNEQF
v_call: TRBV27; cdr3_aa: ASSLALRPSGGPLQF
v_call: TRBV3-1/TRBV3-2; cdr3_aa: ASSPRGNTIY
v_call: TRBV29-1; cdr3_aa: SVGQGYGANVLT
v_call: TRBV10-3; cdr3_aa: AIRGGASTGELF
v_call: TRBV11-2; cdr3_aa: ASSTSSNQPQH
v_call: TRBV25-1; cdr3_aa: ASSELGGNEKLF
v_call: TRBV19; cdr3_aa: ASSITEGGYGYT
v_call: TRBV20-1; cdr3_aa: SASGLAAGETQY